The present entry profiles one TCR beta chain with its context. Its antigen is undetermined. The data were taken from a study of T cell responses to AZD1222 COVID-19 vaccine. Findings and caveats of the study: Dominant CD4 TCR responses targeted spike regions 160-218 and 743-854. In the spike-specific TCR repertoire, nearly half reportedly target unmutated variant regions. Donors skewed white British and female; clonal diversity was possibly underestimated. Seropositive AZD1222 recipients at baseline numbered only six or seven.

The V segment lost 0 bases and the J segment 5 bases; nucleotides outside the gene matches: 4. Germline CDR1 is LGHDT and CDR2 is YNNKEL (reference sequence). The CDR3 has 15 residues. Method: immunoSEQ multiplex PCR; TCRdb's copy keeps in-frame clones and lacks some. The profile shows 150,000 to 160,000 clones, 85% to 90% of them singletons. This material consisted of peripheral blood, taken on day 0 of MenACWY control vaccination. This receptor was identified in an adult in good health. V and J are TRBV3-1 (or the pseudogene TRBV3-2) and TRBJ1-5; 7 nucleotides match TRBD1. The CDR3 region has the DNA TGTGCCAGCAGCCAAGATACGACAGGGCATCAGCCCCAGCATTTT. This sequence encodes CASSQDTTGHQPQHF.